This entry lists 31 T cell receptor beta chains sequenced from one sample in a study of Ad26.COV2.S vaccination and SARS-CoV-2 variants. Repertoires were generated with immunoSEQ multiplex PCR, while TCRdb's copy carries only in-frame clones and drops some. The profile shows fewer than 500,000 clones, about nine tenths of them singletons. Treatment noted: approximately 18 received Ad26.COV2.S at low or high dose, single or two shots; five or six received placebo; per-sample allocation not given. Following the first vaccine or placebo injection, samples were taken on day 63. The sequencing used peripheral blood, collected in a trial of Ad26.COV2.S vaccine versus placebo. The receptors come from a person aged 18-65 years who received the Ad26.COV2.S COVID-19 vaccine or a placebo.

This rearrangement joins TRBV3-1 (or the pseudogene TRBV3-2) to TRBJ2-7; D not certain. Germline values: CDR1 LGHDT, CDR2 YNNKEL (reference sequence). V lost 3 bases to trimming and J lost 5 bases, with 17 bases between them. The CDR3 runs 15 residues. CDR3 in DNA: TGTGCCAGCAGCCAGATTACGGGTGCTTTCCACGAGCAGTACTTC. This encodes CASSQITGAFHEQYF.

The rearrangement joins TRBV12-3 or TRBV12-4 to TRBJ2-2; no reliable D call. Trimming cost V 3 bases and J 5 bases, with 7 bases left between them. This CDR3 comprises 13 residues. The CDR3 is CASSLERTGELFF. The CDR3 region has the DNA TGTGCCAGCAGTTTGGAACGGACCGGGGAGCTGTTTTTT.

The chain recombines TRBV3-1 (or the pseudogene TRBV3-2) with TRBJ2-1, with 15 bases fitting TRBD2. Germline CDR1 reads LGHDT; CDR2 reads YNNKEL (reference sequence). CDR3 length: 15 residues. The ends lost 5 bases at V and 9 bases at J; junction bases unmatched: 5. CDR3 sequence reads: CASSGGLAGGGEQFF. In nucleotides, the CDR3 is TGTGCCAGCAGCGGGGGACTAGCGGGAGGAGGTGAGCAGTTCTTC.

This chain links TRBV4-3 with TRBJ2-1; tentative D call: TRBD2 (5 bases). The germline V and J ends were trimmed by 2 bases and 10 bases, with 12 bases remaining between them. Germline V gives CDR1 LGHNA, CDR2 YSLEER. CDR3 length: 13 amino acids. CDR3 amino acids: CASSQSLGFEQFF. In DNA, the CDR3 is TGCGCCAGCAGCCAATCACTAGGATTCGAGCAGTTCTTC.

This chain joins TRBV7-2 and TRBJ2-7; D possibly corresponds to TRBD1 (7 bases). Looked up from germline, CDR1 is SGHTA and CDR2 is FQGNSA. V gave up 5 bases and J gave up 2 bases, with 10 bases separating them. The CDR3 consists of 13 residues. CDR3 bases: TGTGCCAGCAGCGCGGGACAGACCTACGAGCAGTACTTC. Amino acid sequence: CASSAGQTYEQYF.

The chain is built from TRBV18 and TRBJ2-2; D gene unclear. The CDR3 is 13 amino acids. V lost 3 bases and J lost 4, with 6 bases in between. The germline CDR1 and CDR2 sequences are KGHSH and LQKENI. CDR3 bases: TGTGCCAGCTCACCCAGTCCCACCGGGGAGCTGTTTTTT. It specifies CASSPSPTGELFF. Supplemented by reference TRBV18 and TRBJ2-2, the full variable domain reads NAGVMQNPRHLVRRRGQEARLRCSPMKGHSHVYWYRQLPEEGLKFMVYLQKENIIDESGMPKERFSAEFPKEGPSILRIQQVVRGDSAAYFCASSPSPTGELFFGEGSRLTVL.

Comment on this clone: Other DNA variants within this sample encode the same CDR3. The genes are TRBV7-9 and TRBJ2-7; the D is unclear. The V gene's germline CDR1 is SEHNR and CDR2 FQNEAQ (reference sequence). V was clipped by 1 base and J by 0 bases, with 7 bases between them. The CDR3 totals 14 residues. The chain's CDR3 is CASSLVGNSYEQYF. CDR3 DNA sequence: TGTGCCAGCAGCTTAGTGGGCAACTCCTACGAGCAGTACTTC.

The chain links TRBV27 to TRBJ1-6; D call uncertain. CDR3 length equals 12 residues. With 5 bases removed from V and 4 bases from J, the gap between germline ends came to 3 bases. Germline CDR1 and CDR2: MNHEY and SMNVEV (reference sequence). The CDR3 loop reads CASSIYNSPLHF. The CDR3 nucleotides are TGTGCCAGCAGTATTTATAATTCACCCCTCCACTTT.

The V gene is TRBV7-6, the J gene TRBJ2-7; no firm D call. The CDR3 spans 14 residues. Germline CDR1 SGHVS, CDR2 FNYEAQ. V dropped 1 base and J dropped 0 bases, with 7 bases sitting between them. The CDR3 spells CASSLETSSYEQYF. CDR3 in DNA: TGTGCCAGCAGCTTAGAAACAAGCTCCTACGAGCAGTACTTC.

This chain joins TRBV6-6 and TRBJ1-2; the D is unclear. Trimming stripped 4 bases from V and 4 bases from J, with 13 bases between. The germline gives CDR1 MNHNY, CDR2 SVGAGI (reference sequence). The CDR3 runs to 14 residues. The CDR3 sequence is CASSSPPQGYGYTF. The CDR3, as DNA: TGTGCCAGCAGTTCTCCTCCCCAAGGCTATGGCTACACCTTC.

On this clone itself: Other DNA sequences in the sample encode the same CDR3. The rearrangement links TRBV9 to TRBJ1-3, with TRBD1 as a possible D gene (5 bases). The length of the CDR3 is 14 residues. With 2 bases removed from V and 4 bases from J, the gap between germline ends came to 10 bases. Germline V gene lookup returns CDR1 SGDLS and CDR2 YYNGEE. The CDR3 nucleotides are TGTGCCAGCAGCGTTGGGGGGACGGGAAACACCATATATTTT. Amino acid sequence: CASSVGGTGNTIYF.

The V and J genes are TRBV9 and TRBJ2-5; D uncertain. Germline CDR1 SGDLS, CDR2 YYNGEE. The ends were cut back, 4 bases at V and 4 bases at J, with 11 bases in the middle. This CDR3 has 13 amino acids. CDR3 loop: CASSLPPGETQYF. The CDR3 DNA is TGTGCCAGCAGCCTCCCCCCCGGAGAGACCCAGTACTTC.

The chain uses TRBV25-1 and TRBJ2-7; TRBD2 matches 9 bases. This CDR3 spans 14 amino acids. Germline V gene lookup returns CDR1 MGHDK and CDR2 SYGVNS. The V gene end was trimmed by 6 bases and the J gene end by 4 bases; junction bases not matched to a gene: 7. DNA for the CDR3: TGTGCCAGCAGGCTGGGACTAGCCGAATACGAGCAGTACTTC. This gives the protein CASRLGLAEYEQYF.

The chain couples TRBV4-2 to TRBJ2-1; TRBD2 matches 10 bases. CDR3 length: 17 residues. CDR1 and CDR2 (germline): LGHNA, YNFKEQ. Germline trimming cut 4 bases from V and 8 bases from J; bases unmatched to any gene: 14. The CDR3 nucleotides are TGTGCCAGCAGCCCCTCCGGGACTAGCGCTCCCAGCGATGAGCAGTTCTTC. Protein product: CASSPSGTSAPSDEQFF.

The CDR3 nucleotides are TGTGCCAGCAGCTTAGAGACAGGGATAGATACGCAGTATTTT. It specifies CASSLETGIDTQYF. This chain uses TRBV11-1 with TRBJ2-3; 7 bases are shared with TRBD1. V dropped 1 base and J dropped 5; count of bases not matched to a gene: 3. Germline loops: CDR1 SGHAT, CDR2 FQDESV (reference sequence). The CDR3 consists of 14 residues.

This clone was seen once. V and J are TRBV27 and TRBJ2-3; D is tentatively TRBD1 or TRBD2 (5 bases each). The CDR3 extends over 16 amino acids. Germline V gene data show CDR1 as MNHEY and CDR2 as SMNVEV (reference sequence). V gave up 1 base and J gave up 3 bases, with 14 bases separating them. This CDR3 is CASSLFGGVRTDTQYF. CDR3 in DNA: TGTGCCAGCAGTTTATTTGGGGGAGTAAGAACAGATACGCAGTATTTT.

The chain combines TRBV30 with TRBJ2-6, with D perhaps matching TRBD1 (5 bases). The germline V gene has CDR1 GTSNPN and CDR2 SVGIG (reference sequence). V was pared by 4 bases and J by 3 bases, with 22 bases between. This CDR3 region has 18 residues. The CDR3 is CAWNPFFKRGFGANVLTF. CDR3 in DNA: TGTGCCTGGAACCCCTTCTTCAAAAGGGGCTTTGGGGCCAACGTCCTGACTTTC. Full variable domain (rest looked up from reference TRBV30 and TRBJ2-6): SQTIHQWPATLVQPVGSPLSLECTVEGTSNPNLYWYRQAAGRGLQLLFYSVGIGQISSEVPQNLSASRPQDRQFILSSKKLLLSDSGFYLCAWNPFFKRGFGANVLTFGAGSRLTVL.

The DNA for the CDR3 is TGTGCCAGCAGTTACCAGACACCCTTCGCCCACTATGGCTACACCTTC. This gives the protein CASSYQTPFAHYGYTF. This chain uses TRBV6-5 with TRBJ1-2; no definite D call. V was pared by 2 bases and J by 3 bases, with 16 bases between. CDR1 is MNHEY, CDR2 SVGAGI, per germline. CDR3 length equals 16 residues.

The chain couples TRBV3-1 (or the pseudogene TRBV3-2) to TRBJ2-7, with D tentatively TRBD1 (5 bases). Germline lookup yields CDR1 LGHDT and CDR2 YNNKEL (reference sequence). This CDR3 is 16 amino acids long. The ends were cut back, 0 bases at V and 2 bases at J, with 14 bases in the middle. CDR3 residues: CASSQDLRQGTYEQYF. The CDR3 nucleotides read TGTGCCAGCAGCCAAGATTTGAGGCAGGGAACCTACGAGCAGTACTTC.

The chain is built from TRBV28 and TRBJ2-5; TRBD2 might be the D (6 bases). The CDR3 spans 13 residues. Per the germline V gene, CDR1 is MDHEN and CDR2 is SYDVKM. Trimming took off 1 base at V and 7 bases at J, with 10 bases between the two ends. The DNA of the CDR3 is TGTGCCAGCAGTTTATTAGGGAGGTTGACCCAGTACTTC. Translation: CASSLLGRLTQYF.

The chain has TRBV10-2 and TRBJ2-5, with 11 bases that match TRBD2. CDR1 WSHSY and CDR2 SAAADI come from the germline V gene. V shed 6 bases and J 5 bases; nucleotides not matched to a gene: 5. The CDR3 runs 14 residues. CDR3 protein: CASSLAGGSETQYF. The CDR3 DNA reads TGCGCCAGCAGCCTAGCGGGAGGTTCGGAGACCCAGTACTTC.

This clone occurred once. This chain connects TRBV7-2 to TRBJ2-3; tentative D call: TRBD1 (8 bases). V was trimmed by 4 bases and J by 6 bases, leaving 17 bases between them. The CDR3 has 15 amino acids. The V gene's germline CDR1 is SGHTA and CDR2 FQGNSA. The CDR3 sequence: CASSSTGGVYDTQYF. CDR3 in DNA: TGTGCCAGCAGCTCAACAGGGGGGGTGTACGATACGCAGTATTTT.

The chain carries TRBV19 and TRBJ2-7; 7 bases map to TRBD1. This CDR3 has 14 amino acids. The trim removed 5 bases at V and 1 base at J, leaving 5 bases unmatched. Germline CDR1 and CDR2: LNHDA and SQIVND (reference sequence). The CDR3 coding sequence is TGTGCCAGTAGTTGGGAGACAGGGTCCTACGAGCAGTACTTC. Protein sequence: CASSWETGSYEQYF.

The chain has TRBV30 and TRBJ2-5; perhaps TRBD1 as D (6 bases). The CDR3 totals 14 residues. Germline V gene sequence: CDR1 GTSNPN, CDR2 SVGIG (reference sequence). The V gene lost 1 base and the J gene lost 5 bases, with 14 bases spanning the gap. The CDR3 spells CAWSALGAGETQYF. DNA of the CDR3: TGTGCCTGGAGTGCCTTGGGGGCAGGCGAGACCCAGTACTTC.

V is TRBV5-5 and J is TRBJ1-4; TRBD1 might be the D (6 bases). V was shortened by 4 bases and J by 7 bases, with 14 bases between the two germline ends. There are 14 residues in the CDR3. CDR1 is SGHKS, CDR2 YYEKEE, per germline (reference sequence). The CDR3 sequence: CASSPGTIREKLFF. The CDR3 region has the DNA TGTGCCAGCAGCCCAGGGACAATCCGTGAAAAACTGTTTTTT. The variable domain in full, with the rest retrieved from reference TRBV5-5 and TRBJ1-4, is DAGVTQSPTHLIKTRGQQVTLRCSPISGHKSVSWYQQVLGQGPQFIFQYYEKEERGRGNFPDRFSARQFPNYSSELNVNALLLGDSALYLCASSPGTIREKLFFGSGTQLSVL.

The rearrangement joins TRBV4-1 to TRBJ1-5; D unresolved. This CDR3 contains 13 residues. V shed 0 bases and J shed 5 bases, with 5 bases lying between them. Germline CDR1 MGHRA, CDR2 YSYEKL. The CDR3 loop reads CASSQDSDQPQHF. DNA of the CDR3: TGCGCCAGCAGCCAAGACAGCGATCAGCCCCAGCATTTT.

The sample holds one count of this clone. This sequence joins TRBV3-1 (or the pseudogene TRBV3-2) and TRBJ2-1; no firm D call. The CDR3 is made up of 14 amino acids. Germline V gene sequence: CDR1 LGHDT, CDR2 YNNKEL (reference sequence). V was clipped by 3 bases and J by 8 bases, with 14 bases between them. In nucleotides, the CDR3 is TGTGCCAGCAGCCAGATCGATAGTAACGATGAGCAGTTCTTC. Its translation is CASSQIDSNDEQFF.

The chain employs TRBV7-8 and TRBJ1-5; D is uncertain. The CDR3 extends over 12 amino acids. The germline V and J ends were trimmed by 5 bases and 6 bases, with 8 bases remaining between them. CDR1 SGHVS and CDR2 FQNEAQ come from the germline V gene. In nucleotides, the CDR3 is TGTGCCAGCAGCCCCCCGGCTCAGCCCCAGCATTTT. Residues: CASSPPAQPQHF.

The chain couples TRBV7-9 to TRBJ1-2, with 7 bases that match TRBD1. CDR3 length: 14 amino acids. Germline CDR1 reads SEHNR; CDR2 reads FQNEAQ (reference sequence). V shed 5 bases and J 0 bases; nucleotides not matched to a gene: 3. The CDR3 nucleotides read TGTGCCAGCAGCCCGGGACAGTCTAACTATGGCTACACCTTC. It specifies CASSPGQSNYGYTF.

CDR3 DNA: TGCAGCGTTGAAGATCGGTACTATCAAGAGACCCAGTACTTC. It is translated as CSVEDRYYQETQYF. The V call is TRBV29-1, the J call TRBJ2-5; no clear D. The CDR3 spans 14 residues. Trimming pared 0 bases from V and 2 bases from J, leaving 10 bases between. Germline CDR1 SQVTM, CDR2 ANQGSEA.

The chain links TRBV6-6 to TRBJ2-2; D gene unclear. The CDR3 sequence is 16 residues long. V was pared by 6 bases and J by 0 bases, with 14 bases between. The V gene's germline CDR1 is MNHNY and CDR2 SVGAGI (reference sequence). The CDR3 DNA reads as TGTGCCAGCAGGAGGTTTCCCCTAGCGAACACCGGGGAGCTGTTTTTT. Its translation: CASRRFPLANTGELFF.